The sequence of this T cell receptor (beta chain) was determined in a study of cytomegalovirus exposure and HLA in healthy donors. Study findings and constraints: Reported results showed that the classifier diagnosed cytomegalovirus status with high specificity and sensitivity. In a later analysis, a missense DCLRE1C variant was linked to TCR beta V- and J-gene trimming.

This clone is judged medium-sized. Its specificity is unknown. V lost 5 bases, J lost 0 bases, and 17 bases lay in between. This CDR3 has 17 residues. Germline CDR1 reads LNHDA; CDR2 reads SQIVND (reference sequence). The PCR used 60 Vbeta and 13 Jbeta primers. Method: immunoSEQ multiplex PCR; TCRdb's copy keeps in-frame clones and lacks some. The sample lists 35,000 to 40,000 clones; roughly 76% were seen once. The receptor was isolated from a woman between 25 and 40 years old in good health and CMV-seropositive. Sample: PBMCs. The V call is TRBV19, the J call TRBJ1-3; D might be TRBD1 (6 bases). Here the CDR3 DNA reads TGTGCCAGTAGTGCTCAACAGGGAGCTTACTCTGGAAACACCATATATTTT. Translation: CASSAQQGAYSGNTIYF.